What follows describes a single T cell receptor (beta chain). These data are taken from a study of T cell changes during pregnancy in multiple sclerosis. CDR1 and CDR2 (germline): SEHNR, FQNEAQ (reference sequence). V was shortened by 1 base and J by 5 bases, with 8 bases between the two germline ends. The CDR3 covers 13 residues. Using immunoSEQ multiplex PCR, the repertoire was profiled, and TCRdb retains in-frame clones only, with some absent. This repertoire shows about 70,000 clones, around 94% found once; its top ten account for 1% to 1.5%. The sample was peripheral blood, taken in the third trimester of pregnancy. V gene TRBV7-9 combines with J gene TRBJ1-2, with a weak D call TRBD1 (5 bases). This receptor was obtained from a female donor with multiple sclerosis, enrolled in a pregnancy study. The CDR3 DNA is TGTGCCAGCAGCTTAGTTGGGGGGTATGGCTACACCTTC. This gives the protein CASSLVGGYGYTF.